This T cell receptor (beta chain) appears in the sequencing data of a study of T-cell reconstitution after alpha-beta-depleted transplantation in children. V lost 4 bases to trimming and J lost 7 bases, with 29 bases between them. From germline, CDR1 is SEHNR and CDR2 FQNEAQ (reference sequence). CDR3 size: 19 residues. The table lists this clonotype with a few counts. The authors prepared the TCRbeta library with unique molecular identifiers. MiXCR, applied by TCRdb to the PCR reads, yields one record per CDR3 protein. Here the sample spans some 500,000 distinct CDR3 sequences, approximately 20% being singletons.

Here the sequenced sample was PBMCs from the stem cell graft donor, taken from the stem cell graft. The gene calls are TRBV7-9 and TRBJ2-1; TRBD1 might be the D (6 bases). The TCR was taken from a human donor who donated a stem cell graft to a child with acute lymphoblastic leukemia. The CDR3 here is CASSSSKDSYYNRANEQFF. CDR3 nucleotides: TGTGCCAGCAGCTCATCCAAGGACAGCTATTATAACCGAGCAAATGAGCAGTTCTTC.